What follows describes a single TCR beta chain. The record originates from a study of CD8 T cells in Susac syndrome. Reverse transcription used roughly 0.45 to 1 ug RNA and random hexamers. Amplification of TCR beta CDR3 was carried out by immunoSEQ multiplex PCR, which covered 54 Vbeta and 13 Jbeta segments. MiXCR, run by TCRdb on the immunoSEQ multiplex PCR reads, gives a single entry per CDR3 protein. The data contain over 200,000 distinct CDR3 sequences, approximately 95% of them singletons. The CDR3 extends over 11 amino acids. Trimming removed 4 bases at V and 2 bases at J, with 3 bases between. Germline CDR1 is SQVTM and CDR2 is ANQGSEA. The T cells that were sequenced for TCR beta were CD8+ and CD4+ cells from blood. TEMRA cells were enriched by FACS, while CD8+ and CD4+ T cells were obtained through a negative isolation that was performed magnetically.

The material sequenced was CD4+ T cells from PBMCs. The origin of this receptor is a human donor with multiple sclerosis. V is TRBV29-1 and J is TRBJ2-1; unclear D gene. CDR3 in DNA: TGCAGCGTTGTGCCCTACAATGAGCAGTTCTTC. This gives the protein CSVVPYNEQFF.